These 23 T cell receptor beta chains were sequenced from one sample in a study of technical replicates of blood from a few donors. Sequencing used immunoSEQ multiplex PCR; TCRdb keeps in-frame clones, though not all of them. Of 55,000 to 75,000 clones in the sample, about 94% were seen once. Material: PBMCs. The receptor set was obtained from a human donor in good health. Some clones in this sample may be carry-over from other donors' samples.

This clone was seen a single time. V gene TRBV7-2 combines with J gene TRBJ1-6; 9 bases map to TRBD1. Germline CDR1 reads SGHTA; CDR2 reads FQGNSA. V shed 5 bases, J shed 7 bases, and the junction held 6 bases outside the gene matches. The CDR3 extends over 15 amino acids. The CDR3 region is CASSLLGQGNSPLHF. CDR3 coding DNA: TGTGCCAGCAGCCTTCTAGGACAGGGGAATTCACCCCTCCACTTT.

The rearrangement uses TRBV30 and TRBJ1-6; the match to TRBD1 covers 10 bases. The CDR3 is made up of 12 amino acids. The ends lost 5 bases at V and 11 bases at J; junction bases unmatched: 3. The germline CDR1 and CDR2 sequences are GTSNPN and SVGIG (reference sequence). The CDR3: CAWGTGDTPLHF. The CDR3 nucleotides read TGTGCCTGGGGGACAGGGGATACACCCCTCCACTTT.

CDR3 DNA: TGCGCCAGCAGCCGTACCGGGACAGGGAATGACATTCAGTACTTC. Amino acids: CASSRTGTGNDIQYF. This rearrangement joins TRBV4-3 to TRBJ2-4, with 9 bases matching TRBD1. The CDR3 is 15 residues long. The J segment lost 8 bases and the V segment lost 4 bases, leaving 9 bases of the junction unmatched. Germline assignment: CDR1 LGHNA and CDR2 YSLEER.

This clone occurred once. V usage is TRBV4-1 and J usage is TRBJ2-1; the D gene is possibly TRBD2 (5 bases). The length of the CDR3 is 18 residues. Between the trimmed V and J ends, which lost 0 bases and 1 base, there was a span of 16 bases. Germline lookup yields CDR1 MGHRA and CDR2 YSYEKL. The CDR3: CASSQDLASFRSYNEQFF. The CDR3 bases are TGCGCCAGCAGCCAAGATTTGGCTAGCTTCAGATCCTACAATGAGCAGTTCTTC.

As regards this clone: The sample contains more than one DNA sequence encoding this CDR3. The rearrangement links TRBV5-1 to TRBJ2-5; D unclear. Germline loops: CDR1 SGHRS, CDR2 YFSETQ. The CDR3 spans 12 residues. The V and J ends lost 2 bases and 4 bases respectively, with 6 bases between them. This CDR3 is CASSFPGETQYF. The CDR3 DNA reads TGCGCCAGCAGCTTCCCCGGAGAGACCCAGTACTTC.

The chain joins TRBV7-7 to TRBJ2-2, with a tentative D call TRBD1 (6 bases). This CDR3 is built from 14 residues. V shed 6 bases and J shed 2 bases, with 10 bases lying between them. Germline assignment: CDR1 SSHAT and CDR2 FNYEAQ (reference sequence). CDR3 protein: CASRRDINTGELFF. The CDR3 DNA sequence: TGTGCCAGCAGACGGGACATTAACACCGGGGAGCTGTTTTTT.

CDR3 DNA sequence: TGTGCCAGCAGAAGCGGGGGCACCACAGATACGCAGTATTTT. Translation gives CASRSGGTTDTQYF. This chain connects TRBV6-5 to TRBJ2-3, with TRBD2 identical over 8 bases. The CDR3 has 14 amino acids. The germline CDR1 and CDR2 sequences are MNHEY and SVGAGI. V gave up 6 bases and J gave up 2 bases; unmatched junction bases: 4.

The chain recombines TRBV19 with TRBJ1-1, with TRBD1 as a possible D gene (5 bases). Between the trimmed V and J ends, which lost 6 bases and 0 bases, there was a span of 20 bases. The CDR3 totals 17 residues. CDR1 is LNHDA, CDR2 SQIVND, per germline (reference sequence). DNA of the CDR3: TGTGCCAGTAGCCCCGGGGGGGGATCGCGTATGAACACTGAAGCTTTCTTT. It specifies CASSPGGGSRMNTEAFF. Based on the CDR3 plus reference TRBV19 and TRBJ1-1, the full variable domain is DGGITQSPKYLFRKEGQNVTLSCEQNLNHDAMYWYRQDPGQGLRLIYYSQIVNDFQKGDIAEGYSVSREKKESFPLTVTSAQKNPTAFYLCASSPGGGSRMNTEAFFGQGTRLTVV.

CDR3 sequence: CASSLVGFQPQHF. CDR3 DNA: TGTGCCAGCAGCTTGGTCGGTTTTCAGCCCCAGCATTTT. The rearrangement uses TRBV5-5 and TRBJ1-5; D is undetermined. In germline, CDR1 is SGHKS, CDR2 YYEKEE (reference sequence). Trimming took 0 bases from V and 6 from J, leaving 7 bases between them. This CDR3 is 13 amino acids long.

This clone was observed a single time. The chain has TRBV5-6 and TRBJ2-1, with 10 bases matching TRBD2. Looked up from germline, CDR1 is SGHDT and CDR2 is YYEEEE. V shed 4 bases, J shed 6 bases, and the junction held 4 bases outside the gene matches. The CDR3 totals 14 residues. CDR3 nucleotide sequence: TGTGCCAGCAGCAACCTAGCGGGGGCCAATGAGCAGTTCTTC. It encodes CASSNLAGANEQFF.

In DNA form, the CDR3 reads TGTGCCAGCAGCGTGGGACAGGGGCAAAACTATGGCTACACCTTC. Protein sequence: CASSVGQGQNYGYTF. V is TRBV5-4 and J is TRBJ1-2; 10 nucleotides match TRBD1. The V gene end was trimmed by 4 bases and the J gene end by 2 bases; junction bases not matched to a gene: 5. In germline, CDR1 is SGHNT, CDR2 YYREEE (reference sequence). The CDR3 loop spans 15 amino acids. Combining the CDR3 with reference TRBV5-4 and TRBJ1-2 gives the whole variable domain ETGVTQSPTHLIKTRGQQVTLRCSSQSGHNTVSWYQQALGQGPQFIFQYYREEENGRGNFPPRFSGLQFPNYSSELNVNALELDDSALYLCASSVGQGQNYGYTFGSGTRLTVV.

CDR3 residues: CATSRGQLNEKLFF. Here the CDR3 DNA reads TGTGCCACCAGCAGAGGACAGTTAAATGAAAAACTGTTTTTT. The chain has TRBV15 and TRBJ1-4; possibly TRBD1 for D (5 bases). Per germline, CDR1 LNHNV and CDR2 YYDKDF (reference sequence). Trimming removed 1 base at V and 5 bases at J, with 8 bases between. The CDR3 is made up of 14 amino acids.

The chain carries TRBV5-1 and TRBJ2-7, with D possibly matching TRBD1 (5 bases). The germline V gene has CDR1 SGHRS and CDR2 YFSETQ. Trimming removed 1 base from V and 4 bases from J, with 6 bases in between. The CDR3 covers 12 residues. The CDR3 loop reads CASSLNRYEQYF. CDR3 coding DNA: TGCGCCAGCAGCTTGAACAGGTACGAGCAGTACTTC.

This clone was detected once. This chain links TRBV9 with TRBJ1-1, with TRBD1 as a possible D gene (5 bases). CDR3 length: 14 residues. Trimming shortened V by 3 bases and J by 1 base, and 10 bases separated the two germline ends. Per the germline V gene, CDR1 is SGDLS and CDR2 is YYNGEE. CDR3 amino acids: CASSAHDRNTEAFF. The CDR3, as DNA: TGTGCCAGCAGCGCCCACGACAGGAACACTGAAGCTTTCTTT. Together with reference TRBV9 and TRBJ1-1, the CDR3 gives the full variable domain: DSGVTQTPKHLITATGQRVTLRCSPRSGDLSVYWYQQSLDQGLQFLIQYYNGEERAKGNILERFSAQQFPDLHSELNLSSLELGDSALYFCASSAHDRNTEAFFGQGTRLTVV.

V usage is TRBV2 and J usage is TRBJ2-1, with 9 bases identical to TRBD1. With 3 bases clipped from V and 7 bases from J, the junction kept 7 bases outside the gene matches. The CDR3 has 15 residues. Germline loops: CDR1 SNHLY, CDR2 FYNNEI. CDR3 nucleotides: TGTGCCAGCAGTGAGGGACAGGGTAGAGGGAATGAGCAGTTCTTC. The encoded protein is CASSEGQGRGNEQFF.

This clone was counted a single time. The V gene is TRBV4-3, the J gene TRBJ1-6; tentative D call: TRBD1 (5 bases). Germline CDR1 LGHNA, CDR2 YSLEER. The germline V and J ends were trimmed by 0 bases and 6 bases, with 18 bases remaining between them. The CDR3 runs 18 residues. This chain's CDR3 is CASSQDVASAGPNSPLHF. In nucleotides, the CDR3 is TGCGCCAGCAGCCAAGATGTGGCATCGGCAGGGCCTAATTCACCCCTCCACTTT.

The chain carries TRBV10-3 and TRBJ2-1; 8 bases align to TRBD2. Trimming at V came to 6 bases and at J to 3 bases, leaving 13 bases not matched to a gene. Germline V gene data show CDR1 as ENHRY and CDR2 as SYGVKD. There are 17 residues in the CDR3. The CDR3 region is CAISSRGAGERYNEQFF. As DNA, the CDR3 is TGTGCCATCAGCTCCAGGGGAGCGGGGGAACGCTACAATGAGCAGTTCTTC.

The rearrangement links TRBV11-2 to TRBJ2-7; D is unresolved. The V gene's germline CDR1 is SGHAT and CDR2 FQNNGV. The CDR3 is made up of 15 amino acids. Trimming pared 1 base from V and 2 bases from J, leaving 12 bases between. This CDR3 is CASSLGLITAYEQYF. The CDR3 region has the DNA TGTGCCAGCAGCTTAGGCCTCATCACGGCCTACGAGCAGTACTTC. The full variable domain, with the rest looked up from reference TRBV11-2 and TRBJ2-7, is EAGVAQSPRYKIIEKRQSVAFWCNPISGHATLYWYQQILGQGPKLLIQFQNNGVVDDSQLPKDRFSAERLKGVDSTLKIQPAKLEDSAVYLCASSLGLITAYEQYFGPGTRLTVT.

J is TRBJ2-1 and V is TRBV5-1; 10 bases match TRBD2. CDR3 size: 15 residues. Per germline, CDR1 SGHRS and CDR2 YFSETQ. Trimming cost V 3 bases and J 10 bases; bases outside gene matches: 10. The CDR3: CASSSGLAVLPEQFF. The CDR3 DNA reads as TGCGCCAGCAGCTCCGGACTAGCGGTCCTCCCGGAGCAGTTCTTC.

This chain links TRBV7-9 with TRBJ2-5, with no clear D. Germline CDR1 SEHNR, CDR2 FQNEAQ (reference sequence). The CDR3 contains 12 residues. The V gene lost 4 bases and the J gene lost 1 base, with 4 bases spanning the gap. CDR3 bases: TGTGCCAGCAGCTCCCTCCAAGAGACCCAGTACTTC. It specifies CASSSLQETQYF.

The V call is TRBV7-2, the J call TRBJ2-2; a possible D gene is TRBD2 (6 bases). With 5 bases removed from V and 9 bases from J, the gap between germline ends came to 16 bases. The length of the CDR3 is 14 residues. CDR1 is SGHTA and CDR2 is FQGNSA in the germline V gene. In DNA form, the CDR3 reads TGTGCCAGCAGCCCCGGCGCAGGGAGGAGGGAGCTGTTTTTT. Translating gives CASSPGAGRRELFF.

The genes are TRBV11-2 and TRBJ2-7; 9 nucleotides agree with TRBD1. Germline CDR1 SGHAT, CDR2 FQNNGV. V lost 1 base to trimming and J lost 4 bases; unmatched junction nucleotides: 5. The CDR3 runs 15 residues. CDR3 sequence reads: CASSLGDRVLYEQYF. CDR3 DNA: TGTGCCAGCAGCTTAGGGGACAGGGTATTGTACGAGCAGTACTTC.

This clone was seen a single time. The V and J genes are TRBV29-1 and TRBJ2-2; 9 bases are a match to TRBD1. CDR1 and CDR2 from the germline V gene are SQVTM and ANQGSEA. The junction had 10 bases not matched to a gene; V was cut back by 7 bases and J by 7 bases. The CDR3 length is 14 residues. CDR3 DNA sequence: TGCAGCGCCGGGACAGGGAAAAGCGGCGGGGAGCTGTTTTTT. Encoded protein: CSAGTGKSGGELFF.